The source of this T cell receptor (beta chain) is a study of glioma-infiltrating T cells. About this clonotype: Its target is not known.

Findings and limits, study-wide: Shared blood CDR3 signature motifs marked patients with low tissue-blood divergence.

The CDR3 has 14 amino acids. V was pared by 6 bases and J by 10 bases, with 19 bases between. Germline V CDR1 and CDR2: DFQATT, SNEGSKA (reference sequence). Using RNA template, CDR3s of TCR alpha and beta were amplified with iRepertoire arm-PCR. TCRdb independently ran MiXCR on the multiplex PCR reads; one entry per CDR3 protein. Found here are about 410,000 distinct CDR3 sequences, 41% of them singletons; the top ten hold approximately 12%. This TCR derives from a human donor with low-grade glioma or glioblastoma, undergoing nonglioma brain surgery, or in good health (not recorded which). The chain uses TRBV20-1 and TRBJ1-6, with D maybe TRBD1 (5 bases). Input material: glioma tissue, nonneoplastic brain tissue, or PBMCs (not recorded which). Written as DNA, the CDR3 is TGCAGTGCCGAAAAGGCAGGGATAACCTCACCCCTCCACTTT. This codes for CSAEKAGITSPLHF.